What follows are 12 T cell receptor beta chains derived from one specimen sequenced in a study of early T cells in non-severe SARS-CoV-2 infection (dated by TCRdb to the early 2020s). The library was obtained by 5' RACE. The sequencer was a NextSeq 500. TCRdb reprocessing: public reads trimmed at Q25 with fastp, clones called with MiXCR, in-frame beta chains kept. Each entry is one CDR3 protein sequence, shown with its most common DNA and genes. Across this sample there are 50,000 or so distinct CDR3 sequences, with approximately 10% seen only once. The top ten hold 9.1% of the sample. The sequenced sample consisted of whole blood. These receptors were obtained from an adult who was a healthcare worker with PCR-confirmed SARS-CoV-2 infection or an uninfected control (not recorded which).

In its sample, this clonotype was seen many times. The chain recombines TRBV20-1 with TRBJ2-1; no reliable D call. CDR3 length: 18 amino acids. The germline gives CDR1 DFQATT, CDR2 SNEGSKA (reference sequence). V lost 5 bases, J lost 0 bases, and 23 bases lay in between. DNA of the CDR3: TGCAGTGCTGACCCCTCGGTTAGATCCGGAACCTCCTACAATGAGCAGTTCTTC. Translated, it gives CSADPSVRSGTSYNEQFF.

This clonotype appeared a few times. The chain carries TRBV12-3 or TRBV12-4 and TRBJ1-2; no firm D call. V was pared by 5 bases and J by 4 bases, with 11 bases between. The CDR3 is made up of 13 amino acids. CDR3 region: CASSLTQFYGYTF. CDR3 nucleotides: TGTGCCAGCAGTCTCACGCAGTTCTATGGCTACACCTTC.

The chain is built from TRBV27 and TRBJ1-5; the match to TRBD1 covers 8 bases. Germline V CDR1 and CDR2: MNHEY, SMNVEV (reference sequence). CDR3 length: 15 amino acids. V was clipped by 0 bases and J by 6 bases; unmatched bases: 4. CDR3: CASSLSSGGFQPQHF. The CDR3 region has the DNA TGTGCCAGCAGTTTATCCTCAGGGGGCTTTCAGCCCCAGCATTTT.

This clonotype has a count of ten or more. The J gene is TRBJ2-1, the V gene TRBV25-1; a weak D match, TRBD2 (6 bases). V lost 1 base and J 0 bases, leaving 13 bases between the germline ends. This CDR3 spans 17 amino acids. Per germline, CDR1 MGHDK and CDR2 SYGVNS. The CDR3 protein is CASSESASAYSYNEQFF. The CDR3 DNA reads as TGTGCCAGCAGTGAATCGGCTAGCGCATACTCCTACAATGAGCAGTTCTTC.

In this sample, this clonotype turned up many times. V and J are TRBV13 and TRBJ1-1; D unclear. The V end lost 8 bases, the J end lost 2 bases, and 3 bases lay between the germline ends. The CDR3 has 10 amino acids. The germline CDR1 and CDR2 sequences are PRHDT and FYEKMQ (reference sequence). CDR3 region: CASHNTEAFF. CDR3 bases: TGTGCCAGCCACAACACTGAAGCTTTCTTT. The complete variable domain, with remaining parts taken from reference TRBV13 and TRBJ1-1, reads AAGVIQSPRHLIKEKRETATLKCYPIPRHDTVYWYQQGPGQDPQFLISFYEKMQSDKGSIPDRFSAQQFSDYHSELNMSSLELGDSALYFCASHNTEAFFGQGTRLTVV.

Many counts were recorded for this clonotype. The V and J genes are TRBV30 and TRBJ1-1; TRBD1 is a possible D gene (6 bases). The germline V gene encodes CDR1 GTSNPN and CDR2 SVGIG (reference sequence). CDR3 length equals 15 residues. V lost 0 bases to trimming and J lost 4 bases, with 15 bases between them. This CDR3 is CAWSVPGELGTEAFF. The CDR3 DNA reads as TGTGCCTGGAGTGTCCCAGGGGAGTTGGGCACTGAAGCTTTCTTT.

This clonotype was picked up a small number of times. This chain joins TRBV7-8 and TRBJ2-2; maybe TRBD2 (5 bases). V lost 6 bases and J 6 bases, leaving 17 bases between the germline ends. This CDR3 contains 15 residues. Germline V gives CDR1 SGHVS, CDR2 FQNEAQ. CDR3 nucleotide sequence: TGTGCCAGCAGTTACACTACTCGGGAATCCGGGGAGCTGTTTTTT. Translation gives CASSYTTRESGELFF.

The CDR3 is CASSLGQGFYEQYF. CDR3 nucleotide sequence: TGTGCCAGCAGTCTCGGACAGGGTTTCTACGAGCAGTACTTC. This chain links TRBV28 with TRBJ2-7; 8 bases line up with TRBD1. The CDR3 extends over 14 amino acids. The germline CDR1 and CDR2 sequences are MDHEN and SYDVKM. V lost 5 bases, J lost 3 bases, and 6 bases stayed unmatched.

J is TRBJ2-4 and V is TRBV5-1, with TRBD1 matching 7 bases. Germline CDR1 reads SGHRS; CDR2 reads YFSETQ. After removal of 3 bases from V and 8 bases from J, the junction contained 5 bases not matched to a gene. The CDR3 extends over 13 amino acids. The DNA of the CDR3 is TGCGCCAGCAGCTACGACAGGGTGGACATTCAGTACTTC. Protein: CASSYDRVDIQYF. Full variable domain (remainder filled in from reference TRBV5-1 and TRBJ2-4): KAGVTQTPRYLIKTRGQQVTLSCSPISGHRSVSWYQQTPGQGLQFLFEYFSETQRNKGNFPGRFSGRQFSNSRSEMNVSTLELGDSALYLCASSYDRVDIQYFGAGTRLSVL.

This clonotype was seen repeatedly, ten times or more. The CDR3 spells CASSWDGGGTEAFF. CDR3 bases: TGCGCCAGCAGCTGGGACGGGGGAGGCACTGAAGCTTTCTTT. V usage is TRBV5-1 and J usage is TRBJ1-1; TRBD1 is a possible D gene (5 bases). V was shortened by 3 bases and J by 4 bases, with 13 bases between the two germline ends. This CDR3 has 14 amino acids. Germline V lookup: CDR1 SGHRS, CDR2 YFSETQ.

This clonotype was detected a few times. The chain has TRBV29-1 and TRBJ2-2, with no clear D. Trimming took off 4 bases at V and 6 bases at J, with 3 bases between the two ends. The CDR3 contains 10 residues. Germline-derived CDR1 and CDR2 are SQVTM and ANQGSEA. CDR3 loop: CSVGSGELFF. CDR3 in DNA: TGCAGCGTTGGTTCCGGGGAGCTGTTTTTT.

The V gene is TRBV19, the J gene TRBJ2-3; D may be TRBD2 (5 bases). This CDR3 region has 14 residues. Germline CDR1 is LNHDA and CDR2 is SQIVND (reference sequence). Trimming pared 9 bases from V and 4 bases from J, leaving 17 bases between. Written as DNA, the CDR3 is TGTGCCAGCACCCTCACGGACGGGGCAGATACGCAGTATTTT. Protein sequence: CASTLTDGADTQYF.